The clone carrying this TCR beta chain was seen a handful of times. No treatment of any kind had been given to any patient before thyroid surgery. Germline assignment: CDR1 SNHLY and CDR2 FYNNEI. V gave up 8 bases and J gave up 8 bases, with 21 bases separating them. The CDR3 is 14 residues long. TCRdb re-clonotyped the PCR reads through MiXCR. The data hold about 23,000 clones, with approximately 30% observed a single time. These data originate in a study of metastatic and nonmetastatic thyroid tumors. The source of this sequence is a female donor with papillary thyroid cancer or a benign thyroid nodule (not recorded which). Some clones in this sample may be carry-over from other donors' samples. The sequenced sample consisted of tumor tissue. The chain combines TRBV2 with TRBJ1-2, with D unclear. CDR3 loop: CASGVIERKDGYTF. CDR3 DNA sequence: TGTGCCAGCGGTGTGATAGAAAGGAAGGACGGCTACACCTTC.